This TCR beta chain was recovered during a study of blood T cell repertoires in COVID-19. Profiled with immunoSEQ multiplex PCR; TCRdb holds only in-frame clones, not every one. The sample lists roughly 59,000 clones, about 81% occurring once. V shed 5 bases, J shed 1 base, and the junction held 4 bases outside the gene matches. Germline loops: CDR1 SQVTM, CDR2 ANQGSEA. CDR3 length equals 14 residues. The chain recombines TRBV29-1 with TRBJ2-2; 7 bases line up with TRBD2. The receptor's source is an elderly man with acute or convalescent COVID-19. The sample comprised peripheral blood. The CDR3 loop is CSVSPSGNTGELFF. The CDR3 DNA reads TGCAGCGTTTCTCCTAGCGGGAACACCGGGGAGCTGTTTTTT.